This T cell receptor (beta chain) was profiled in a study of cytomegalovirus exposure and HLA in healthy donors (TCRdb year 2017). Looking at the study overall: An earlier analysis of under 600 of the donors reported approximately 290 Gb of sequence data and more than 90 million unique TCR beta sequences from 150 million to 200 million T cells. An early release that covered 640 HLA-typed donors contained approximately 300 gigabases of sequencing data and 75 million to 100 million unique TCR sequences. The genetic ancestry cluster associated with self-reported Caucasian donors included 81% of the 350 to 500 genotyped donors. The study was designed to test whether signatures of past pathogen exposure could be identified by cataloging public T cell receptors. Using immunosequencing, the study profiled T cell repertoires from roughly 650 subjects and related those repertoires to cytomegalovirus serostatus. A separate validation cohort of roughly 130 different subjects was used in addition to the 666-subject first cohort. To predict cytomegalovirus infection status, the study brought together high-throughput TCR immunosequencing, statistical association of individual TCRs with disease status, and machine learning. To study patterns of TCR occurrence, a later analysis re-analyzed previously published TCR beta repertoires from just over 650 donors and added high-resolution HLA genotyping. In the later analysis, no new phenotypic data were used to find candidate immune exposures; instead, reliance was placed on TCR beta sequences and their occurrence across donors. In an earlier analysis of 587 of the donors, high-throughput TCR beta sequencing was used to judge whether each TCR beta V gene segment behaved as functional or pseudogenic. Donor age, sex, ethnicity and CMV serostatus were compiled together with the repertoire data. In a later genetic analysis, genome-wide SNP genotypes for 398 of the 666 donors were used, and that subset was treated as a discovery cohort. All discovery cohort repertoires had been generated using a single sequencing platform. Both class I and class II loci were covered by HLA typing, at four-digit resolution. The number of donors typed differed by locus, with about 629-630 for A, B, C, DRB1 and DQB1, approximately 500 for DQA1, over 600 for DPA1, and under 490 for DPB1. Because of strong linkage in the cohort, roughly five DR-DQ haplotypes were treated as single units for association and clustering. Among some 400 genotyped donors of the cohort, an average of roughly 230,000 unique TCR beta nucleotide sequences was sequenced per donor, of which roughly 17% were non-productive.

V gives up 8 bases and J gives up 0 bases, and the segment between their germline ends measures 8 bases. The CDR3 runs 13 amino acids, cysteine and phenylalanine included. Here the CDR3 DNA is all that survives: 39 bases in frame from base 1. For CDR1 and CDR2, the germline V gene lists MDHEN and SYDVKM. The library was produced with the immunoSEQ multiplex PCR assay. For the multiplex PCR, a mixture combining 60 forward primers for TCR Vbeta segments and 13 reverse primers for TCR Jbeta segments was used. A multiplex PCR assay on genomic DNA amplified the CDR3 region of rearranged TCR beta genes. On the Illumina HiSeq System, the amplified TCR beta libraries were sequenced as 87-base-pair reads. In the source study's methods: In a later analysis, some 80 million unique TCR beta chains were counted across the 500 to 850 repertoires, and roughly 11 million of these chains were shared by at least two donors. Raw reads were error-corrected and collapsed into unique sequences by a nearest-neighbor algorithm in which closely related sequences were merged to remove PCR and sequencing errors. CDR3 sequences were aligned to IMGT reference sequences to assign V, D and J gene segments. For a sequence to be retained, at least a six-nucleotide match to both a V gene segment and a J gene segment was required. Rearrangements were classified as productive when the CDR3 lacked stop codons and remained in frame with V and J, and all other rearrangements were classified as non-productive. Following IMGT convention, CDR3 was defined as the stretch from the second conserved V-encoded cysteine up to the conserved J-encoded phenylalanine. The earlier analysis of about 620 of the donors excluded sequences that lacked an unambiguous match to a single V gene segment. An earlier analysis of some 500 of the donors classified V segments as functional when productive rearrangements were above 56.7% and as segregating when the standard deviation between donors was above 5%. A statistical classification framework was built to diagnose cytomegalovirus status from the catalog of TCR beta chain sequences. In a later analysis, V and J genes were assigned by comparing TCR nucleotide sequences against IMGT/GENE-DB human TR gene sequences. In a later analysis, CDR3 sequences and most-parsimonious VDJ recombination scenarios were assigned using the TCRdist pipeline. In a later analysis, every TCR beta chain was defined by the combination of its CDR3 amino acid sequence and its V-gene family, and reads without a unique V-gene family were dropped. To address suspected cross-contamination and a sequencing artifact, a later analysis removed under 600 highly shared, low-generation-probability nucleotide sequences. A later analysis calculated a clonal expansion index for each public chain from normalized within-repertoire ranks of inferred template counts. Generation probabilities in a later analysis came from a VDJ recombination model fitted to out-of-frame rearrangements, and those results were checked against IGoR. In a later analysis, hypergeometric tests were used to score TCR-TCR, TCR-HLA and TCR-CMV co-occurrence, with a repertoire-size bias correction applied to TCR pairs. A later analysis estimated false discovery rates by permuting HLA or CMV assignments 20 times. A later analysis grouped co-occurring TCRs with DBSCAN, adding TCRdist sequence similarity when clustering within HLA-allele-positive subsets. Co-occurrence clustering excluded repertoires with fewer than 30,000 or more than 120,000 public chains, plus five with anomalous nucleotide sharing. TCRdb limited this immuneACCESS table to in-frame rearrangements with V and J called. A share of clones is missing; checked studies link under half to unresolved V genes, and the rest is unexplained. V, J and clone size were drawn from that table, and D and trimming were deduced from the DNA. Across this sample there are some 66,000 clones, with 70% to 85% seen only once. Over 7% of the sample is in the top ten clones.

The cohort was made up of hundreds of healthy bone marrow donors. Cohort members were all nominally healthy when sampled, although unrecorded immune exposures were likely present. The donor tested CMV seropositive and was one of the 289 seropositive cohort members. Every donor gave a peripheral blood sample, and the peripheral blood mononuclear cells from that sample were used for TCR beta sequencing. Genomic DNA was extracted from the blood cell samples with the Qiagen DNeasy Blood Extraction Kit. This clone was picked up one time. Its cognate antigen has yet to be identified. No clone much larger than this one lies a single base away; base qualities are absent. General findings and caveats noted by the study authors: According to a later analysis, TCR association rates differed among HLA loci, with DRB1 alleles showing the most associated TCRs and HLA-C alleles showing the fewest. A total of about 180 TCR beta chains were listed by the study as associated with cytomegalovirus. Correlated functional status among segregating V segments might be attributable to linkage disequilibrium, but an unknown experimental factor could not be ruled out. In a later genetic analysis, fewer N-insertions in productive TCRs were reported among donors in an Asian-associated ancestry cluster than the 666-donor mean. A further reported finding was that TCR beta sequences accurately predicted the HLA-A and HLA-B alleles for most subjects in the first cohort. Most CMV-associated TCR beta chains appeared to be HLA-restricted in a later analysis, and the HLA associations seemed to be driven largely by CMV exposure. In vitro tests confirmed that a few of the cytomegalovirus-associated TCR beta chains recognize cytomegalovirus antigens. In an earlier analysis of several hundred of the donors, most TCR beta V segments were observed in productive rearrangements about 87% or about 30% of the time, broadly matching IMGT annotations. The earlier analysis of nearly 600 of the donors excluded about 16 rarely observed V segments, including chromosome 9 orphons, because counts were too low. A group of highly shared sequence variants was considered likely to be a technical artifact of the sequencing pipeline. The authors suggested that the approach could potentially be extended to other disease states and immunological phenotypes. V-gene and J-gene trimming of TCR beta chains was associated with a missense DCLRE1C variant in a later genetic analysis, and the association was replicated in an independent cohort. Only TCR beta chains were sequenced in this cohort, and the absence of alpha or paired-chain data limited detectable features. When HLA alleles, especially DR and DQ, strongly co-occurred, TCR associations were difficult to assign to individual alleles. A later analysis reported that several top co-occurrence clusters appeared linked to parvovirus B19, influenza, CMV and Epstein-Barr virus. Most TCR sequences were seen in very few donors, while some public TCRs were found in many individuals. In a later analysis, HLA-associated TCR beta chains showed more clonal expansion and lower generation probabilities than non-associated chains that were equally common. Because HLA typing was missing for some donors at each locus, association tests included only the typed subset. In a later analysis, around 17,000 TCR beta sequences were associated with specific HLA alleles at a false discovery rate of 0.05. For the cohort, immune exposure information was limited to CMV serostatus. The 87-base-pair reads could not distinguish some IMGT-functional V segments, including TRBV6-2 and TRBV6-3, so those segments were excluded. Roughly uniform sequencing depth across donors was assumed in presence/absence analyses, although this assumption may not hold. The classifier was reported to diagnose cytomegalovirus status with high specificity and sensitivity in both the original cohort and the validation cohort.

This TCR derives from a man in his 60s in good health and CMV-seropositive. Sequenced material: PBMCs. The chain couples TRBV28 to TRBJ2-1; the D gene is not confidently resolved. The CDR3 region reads CASEMSSYNEQFF. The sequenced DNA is TGTGCCAGCGAAATGAGCTCCTACAATGAGCAGTTCTTC.